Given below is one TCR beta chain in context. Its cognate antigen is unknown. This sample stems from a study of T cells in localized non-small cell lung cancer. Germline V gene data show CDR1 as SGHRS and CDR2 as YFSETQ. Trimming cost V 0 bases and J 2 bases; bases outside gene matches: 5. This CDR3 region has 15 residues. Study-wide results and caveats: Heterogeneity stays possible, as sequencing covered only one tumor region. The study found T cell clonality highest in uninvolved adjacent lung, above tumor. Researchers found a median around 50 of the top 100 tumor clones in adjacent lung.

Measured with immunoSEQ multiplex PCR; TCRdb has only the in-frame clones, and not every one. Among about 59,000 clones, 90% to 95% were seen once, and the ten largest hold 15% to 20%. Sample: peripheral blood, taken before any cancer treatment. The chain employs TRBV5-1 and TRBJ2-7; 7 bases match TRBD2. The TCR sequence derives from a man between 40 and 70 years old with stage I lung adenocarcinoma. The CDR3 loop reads CASSLVAAGTYEQYF. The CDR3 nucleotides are TGCGCCAGCAGCTTGGTTGCAGCGGGAACCTACGAGCAGTACTTC. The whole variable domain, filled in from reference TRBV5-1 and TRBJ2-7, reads KAGVTQTPRYLIKTRGQQVTLSCSPISGHRSVSWYQQTPGQGLQFLFEYFSETQRNKGNFPGRFSGRQFSNSRSEMNVSTLELGDSALYLCASSLVAAGTYEQYFGPGTRLTVT.